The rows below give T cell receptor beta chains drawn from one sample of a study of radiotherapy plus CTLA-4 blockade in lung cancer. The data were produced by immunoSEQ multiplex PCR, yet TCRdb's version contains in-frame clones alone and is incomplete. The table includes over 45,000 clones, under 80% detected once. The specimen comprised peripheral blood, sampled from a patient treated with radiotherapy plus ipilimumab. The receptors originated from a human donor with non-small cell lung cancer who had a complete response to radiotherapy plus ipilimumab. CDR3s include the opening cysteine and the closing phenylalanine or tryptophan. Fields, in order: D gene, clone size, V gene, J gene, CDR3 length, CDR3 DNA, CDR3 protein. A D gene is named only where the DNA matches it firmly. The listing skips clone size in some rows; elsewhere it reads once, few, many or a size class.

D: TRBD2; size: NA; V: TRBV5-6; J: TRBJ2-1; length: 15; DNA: TGTGCCAGCAGCTTAGAGCGGGGGACTTGGGCTGAGCAGTTCTTC; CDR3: CASSLERGTWAEQFF
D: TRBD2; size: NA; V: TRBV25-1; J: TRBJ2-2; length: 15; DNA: TGTGCCAGCAAGGGGTGGGAGGGTGACACCGGGGAGCTGTTTTTT; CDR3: CASKGWEGDTGELFF
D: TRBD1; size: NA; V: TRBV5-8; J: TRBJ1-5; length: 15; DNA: TGTGCCAGCAGCTTTGACAGGGGAGAAGGTCAGCCCCAGCATTTT; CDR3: CASSFDRGEGQPQHF
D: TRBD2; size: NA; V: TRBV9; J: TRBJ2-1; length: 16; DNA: TGTGCCAGCAGCGTAGCAGGACCTCGGACTAGTCGTGAGCAGTTCTTC; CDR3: CASSVAGPRTSREQFF
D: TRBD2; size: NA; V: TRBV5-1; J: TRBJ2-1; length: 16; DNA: TGCGCCAGCAGCCGGACTAGCGGGAGTGCGGGCAATGAGCAGTTCTTC; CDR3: CASSRTSGSAGNEQFF
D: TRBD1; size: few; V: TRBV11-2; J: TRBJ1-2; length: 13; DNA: TGTGCCAGCAGCTTACGACAGGGCTATGGCTACACCTTC; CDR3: CASSLRQGYGYTF
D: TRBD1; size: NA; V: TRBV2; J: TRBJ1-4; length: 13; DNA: TGTGCCAGCAACCGGGACAGGGGTGAAAAACTGTTTTTT; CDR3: CASNRDRGEKLFF
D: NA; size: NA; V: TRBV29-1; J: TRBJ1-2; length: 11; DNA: TGCAGCGTTGGGAGTTTACGTGGCTACACCTTC; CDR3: CSVGSLRGYTF
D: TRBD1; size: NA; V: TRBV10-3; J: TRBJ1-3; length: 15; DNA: TGTGCCATCGGGACAGGTACTAACTCTGGAAACACCATATATTTT; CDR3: CAIGTGTNSGNTIYF
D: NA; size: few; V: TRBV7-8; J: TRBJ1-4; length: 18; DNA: TGTGCCAGCAGCTTACTGGCAGGAAATCTTGCAACTAATGAAAAACTGTTTTTT; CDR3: CASSLLAGNLATNEKLFF
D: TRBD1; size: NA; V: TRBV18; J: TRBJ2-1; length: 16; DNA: TGTGCCAGCTCACCGCCGTCGGGACAGGGGAGAAATGAGCAGTTCTTC; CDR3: CASSPPSGQGRNEQFF
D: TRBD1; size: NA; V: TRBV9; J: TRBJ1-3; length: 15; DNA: TGTGCCAGCAGCGGGGACAGACTCTCTGGAAACACCATATATTTT; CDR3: CASSGDRLSGNTIYF
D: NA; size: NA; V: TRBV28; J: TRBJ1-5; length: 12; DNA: TGTGCCAGCAGGGTTCTAAATCAGCCCCAGCATTTT; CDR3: CASRVLNQPQHF
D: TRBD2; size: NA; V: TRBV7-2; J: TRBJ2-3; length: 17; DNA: TGTGCCAGCAGCTTAGCTCTTGGCGGGAGAGGTACAGATACGCAGTATTTT; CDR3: CASSLALGGRGTDTQYF
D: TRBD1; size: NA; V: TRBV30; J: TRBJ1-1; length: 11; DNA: TGTGCCTGGACTCGGGACAGGGCGGCTTTCTTT; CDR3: CAWTRDRAAFF
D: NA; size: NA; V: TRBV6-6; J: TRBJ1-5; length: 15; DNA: TGTGCCAGCAGTAAGGGGTCTTATAGCAATCAGCCCCAGCATTTT; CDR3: CASSKGSYSNQPQHF
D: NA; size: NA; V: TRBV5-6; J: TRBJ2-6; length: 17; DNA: TGTGCCAGCAGTATGGGCCTTTACCCCTCTGGGGCCAACGTCCTGACTTTC; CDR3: CASSMGLYPSGANVLTF
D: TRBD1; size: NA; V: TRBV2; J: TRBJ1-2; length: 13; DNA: TGTGCCAGCAAACCGGACAGGGGGGATGGCTACACCTTC; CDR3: CASKPDRGDGYTF
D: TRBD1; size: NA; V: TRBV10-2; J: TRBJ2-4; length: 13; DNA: TGCGCCAGCGGCCGGAACAGGGGGGACATTCAGTACTTC; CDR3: CASGRNRGDIQYF
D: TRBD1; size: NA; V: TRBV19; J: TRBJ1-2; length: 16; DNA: TGTGCCAGTAGTCCCCCTCACAGGGGGCTGAGCTATGGCTACACCTTC; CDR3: CASSPPHRGLSYGYTF
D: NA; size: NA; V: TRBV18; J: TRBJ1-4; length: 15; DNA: TGTGCCAGCTCACCCTTAGGGGTGCCCAATGAAAAACTGTTTTTT; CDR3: CASSPLGVPNEKLFF
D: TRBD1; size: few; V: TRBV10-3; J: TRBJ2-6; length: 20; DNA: TGTGCCATCAGTGATTGGGACAGAAGTTACGCCAGCTCTGGGGCCAACGTCCTGACTTTC; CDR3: CAISDWDRSYASSGANVLTF
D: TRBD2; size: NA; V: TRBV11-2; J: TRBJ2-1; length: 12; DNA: TGTGCCAGCAGCCGGACTAGCACTGAGCAGTTCTTC; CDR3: CASSRTSTEQFF
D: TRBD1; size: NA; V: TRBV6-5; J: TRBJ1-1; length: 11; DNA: TGTGCCAGCAGTACGAGACAGGGGGCTTTCTTT; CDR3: CASSTRQGAFF
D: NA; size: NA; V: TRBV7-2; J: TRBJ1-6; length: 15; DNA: TGTGCCAGCAGCTTATCGGCAGGGGAAGGATCACCCCTCCACTTT; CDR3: CASSLSAGEGSPLHF